What follows is one TCR beta chain and its context. Stated time point: week 3, after first cycle of checkpoint inhibitor. One draw preceded checkpoint blockade; another followed its first cycle at week 3. Disease control meant complete response, partial response or stable disease at 12 weeks. Sequenced by immunoSEQ multiplex PCR; TCRdb stores in-frame clones only, minus some. The sample contains some 14,000 clones, about 93% of which appear only once. The data belong to a study of blood T cell dynamics during melanoma immunotherapy. Trimming stripped 8 bases from V and 1 base from J, with 15 bases between. Germline assignment: CDR1 GTSNPN and CDR2 SVGIG (reference sequence). This CDR3 comprises 13 residues.

This chain links TRBV30 with TRBJ2-7; a possible D gene is TRBD2 (6 bases). This specimen consisted of blood, obtained from a patient treated with checkpoint blockade. This clonotype was sampled from a human donor with melanoma. CDR3 bases: TGTGCCGGGGGGTGGGGTAATTCCTACGAGCAGTACTTC. This gives the protein CAGGWGNSYEQYF.